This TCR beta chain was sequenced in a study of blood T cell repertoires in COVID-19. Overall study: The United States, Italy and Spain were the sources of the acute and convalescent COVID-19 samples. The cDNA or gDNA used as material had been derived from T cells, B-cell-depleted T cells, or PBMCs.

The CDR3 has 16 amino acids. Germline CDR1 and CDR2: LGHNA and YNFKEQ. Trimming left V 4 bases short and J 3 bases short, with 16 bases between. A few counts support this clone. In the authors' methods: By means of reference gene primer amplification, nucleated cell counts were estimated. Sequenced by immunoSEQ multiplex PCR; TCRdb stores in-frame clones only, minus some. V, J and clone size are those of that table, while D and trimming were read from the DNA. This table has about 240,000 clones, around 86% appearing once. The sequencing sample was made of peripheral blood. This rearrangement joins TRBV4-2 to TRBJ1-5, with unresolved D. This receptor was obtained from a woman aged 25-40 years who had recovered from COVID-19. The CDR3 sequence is CASSPASGSFNQPQHF. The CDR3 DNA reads TGTGCCAGCAGCCCAGCTTCCGGGTCCTTCAATCAGCCCCAGCATTTT.